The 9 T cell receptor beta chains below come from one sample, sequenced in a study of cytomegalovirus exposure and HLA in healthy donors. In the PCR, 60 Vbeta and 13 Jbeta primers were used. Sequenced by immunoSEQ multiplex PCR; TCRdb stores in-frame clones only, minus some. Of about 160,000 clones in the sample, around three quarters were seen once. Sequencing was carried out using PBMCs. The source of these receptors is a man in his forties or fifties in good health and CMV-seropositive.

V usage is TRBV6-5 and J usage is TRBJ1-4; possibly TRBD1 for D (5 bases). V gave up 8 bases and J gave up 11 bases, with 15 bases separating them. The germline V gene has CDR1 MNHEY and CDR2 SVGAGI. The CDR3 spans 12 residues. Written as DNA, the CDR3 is TGTGCCAGCGGCGTTCAGCGGGGGAAACTGTTTTTT. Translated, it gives CASGVQRGKLFF.

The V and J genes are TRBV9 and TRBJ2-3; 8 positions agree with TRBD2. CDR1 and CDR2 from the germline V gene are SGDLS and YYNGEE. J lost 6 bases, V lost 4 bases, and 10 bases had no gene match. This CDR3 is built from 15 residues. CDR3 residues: CASSPQPRGGDTQYF. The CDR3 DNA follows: TGTGCCAGCAGCCCCCAACCCCGGGGGGGGGATACGCAGTATTTT.

CDR3 bases: TGTGCCATCAGTGGGACTGCCGCGAACACCGGGGAGCTGTTTTTT. This translates into CAISGTAANTGELFF. The genes are TRBV10-3 and TRBJ2-2, with a possible D match to TRBD2 (5 bases). The CDR3 consists of 15 residues. In germline, CDR1 is ENHRY, CDR2 SYGVKD. V lost 4 bases and J lost 0, with 9 bases in between.

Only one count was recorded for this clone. The chain's CDR3 is CASSEAPRGYGYTF. The CDR3 DNA reads as TGTGCCAGCAGTGAAGCGCCCAGGGGCTACGGCTACACCTTC. The genes are TRBV6-1 and TRBJ1-2, with D possibly matching TRBD1 (6 bases). This CDR3 is 14 amino acids long. Deletions cut 0 bases from V and 8 bases from J, with 13 bases between. The germline gives CDR1 MNHNS, CDR2 SASEGT.

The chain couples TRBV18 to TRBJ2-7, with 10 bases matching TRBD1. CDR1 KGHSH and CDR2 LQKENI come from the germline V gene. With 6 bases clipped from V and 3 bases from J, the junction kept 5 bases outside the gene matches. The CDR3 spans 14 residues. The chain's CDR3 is CASSPGTGVYEQYF. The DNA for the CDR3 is TGTGCCAGCTCCCCCGGGACAGGGGTCTACGAGCAGTACTTC.

The CDR3 DNA is TGTGCCATCCGCCAATTTTCAGGGGATACTGAAGCTTTCTTT. The encoded protein is CAIRQFSGDTEAFF. The chain combines TRBV10-3 with TRBJ1-1; D is perhaps TRBD1 (6 bases). This CDR3 comprises 14 residues. CDR1 and CDR2 from the germline V gene are ENHRY and SYGVKD. The V end was cut by 8 bases, the J end by 5 bases, with 18 bases between.

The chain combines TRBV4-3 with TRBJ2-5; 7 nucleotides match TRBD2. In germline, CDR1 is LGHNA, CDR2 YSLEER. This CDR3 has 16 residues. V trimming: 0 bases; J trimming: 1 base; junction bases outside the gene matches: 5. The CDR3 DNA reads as TGCGCCAGCAGCCAAGAGGGCGGCGGGAGCCAAGAGACCCAGTACTTC. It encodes CASSQEGGGSQETQYF.

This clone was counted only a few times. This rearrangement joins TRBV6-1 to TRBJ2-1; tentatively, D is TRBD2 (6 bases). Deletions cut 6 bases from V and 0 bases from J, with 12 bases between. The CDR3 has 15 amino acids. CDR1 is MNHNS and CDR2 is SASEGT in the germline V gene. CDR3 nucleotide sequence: TGTGCCAGCAGGACTAGTCCAGGCTCCTACAATGAGCAGTTCTTC. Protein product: CASRTSPGSYNEQFF.

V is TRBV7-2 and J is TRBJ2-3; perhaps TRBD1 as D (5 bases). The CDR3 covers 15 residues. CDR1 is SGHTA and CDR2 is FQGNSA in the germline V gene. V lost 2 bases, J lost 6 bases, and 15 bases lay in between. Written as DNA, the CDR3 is TGTGCCAGCAGCTTACAGGGTACGGGTTTGGATACGCAGTATTTT. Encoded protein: CASSLQGTGLDTQYF.